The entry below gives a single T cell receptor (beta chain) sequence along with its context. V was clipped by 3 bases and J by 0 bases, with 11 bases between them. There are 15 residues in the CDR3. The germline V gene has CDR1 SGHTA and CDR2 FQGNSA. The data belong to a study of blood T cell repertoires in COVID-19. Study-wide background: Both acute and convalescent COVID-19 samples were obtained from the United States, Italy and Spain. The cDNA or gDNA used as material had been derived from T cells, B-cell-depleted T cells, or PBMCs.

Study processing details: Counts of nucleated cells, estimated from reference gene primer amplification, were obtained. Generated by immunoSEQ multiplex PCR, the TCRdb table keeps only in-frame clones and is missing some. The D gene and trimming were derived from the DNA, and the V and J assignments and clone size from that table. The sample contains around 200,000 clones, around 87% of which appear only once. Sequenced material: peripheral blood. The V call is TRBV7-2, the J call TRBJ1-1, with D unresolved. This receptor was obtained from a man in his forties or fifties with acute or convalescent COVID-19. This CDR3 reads CASSLEAGMNTEAFF. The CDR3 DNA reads TGTGCCAGCAGCTTGGAGGCCGGAATGAACACTGAAGCTTTCTTT.